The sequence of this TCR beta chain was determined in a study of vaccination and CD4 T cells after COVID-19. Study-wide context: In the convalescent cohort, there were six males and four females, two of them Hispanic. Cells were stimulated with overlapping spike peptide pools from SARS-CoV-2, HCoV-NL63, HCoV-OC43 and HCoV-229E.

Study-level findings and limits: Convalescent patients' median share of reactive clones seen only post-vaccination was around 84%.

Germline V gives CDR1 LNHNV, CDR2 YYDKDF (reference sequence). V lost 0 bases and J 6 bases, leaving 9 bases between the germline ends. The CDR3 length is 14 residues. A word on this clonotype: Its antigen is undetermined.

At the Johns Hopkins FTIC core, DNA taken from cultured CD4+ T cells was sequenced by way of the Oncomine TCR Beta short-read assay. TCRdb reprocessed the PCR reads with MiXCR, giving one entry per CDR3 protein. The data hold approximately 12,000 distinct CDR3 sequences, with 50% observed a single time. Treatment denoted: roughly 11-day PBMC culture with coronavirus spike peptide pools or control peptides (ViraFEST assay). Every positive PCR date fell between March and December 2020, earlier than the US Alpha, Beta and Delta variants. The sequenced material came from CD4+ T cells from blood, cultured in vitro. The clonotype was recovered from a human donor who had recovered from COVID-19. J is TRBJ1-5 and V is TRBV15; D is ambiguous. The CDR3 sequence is CATSREGGFQPQHF. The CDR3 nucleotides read TGTGCCACCAGCAGAGAAGGAGGGTTTCAGCCCCAGCATTTT.